These T cell receptor beta chains were read from a single sample in a study of PD-1 blockade in classical Hodgkin lymphoma. Data came from immunoSEQ multiplex PCR; TCRdb stores just in-frame clones and leaves some out. This repertoire shows about 21,000 clones, 76% found once; its top ten account for around 20%. Sample: peripheral blood mononuclear cells (PBMCs), taken before the fourth cycle of nivolumab. All receptors derive from a human donor with classical Hodgkin lymphoma. Both conserved end residues are part of each CDR3. The order of the fields is D gene, clone size, V gene, J gene, CDR3 DNA, CDR3 protein. A D gene is named only where the DNA matches it firmly. Not every row has a clone size; where given, it reads once, few, many or a size class.

D: .; size: .; V: TRBV7-3; J: TRBJ2-1; DNA: TGTGCCAGCAGCCCCGACATTGGGCGAGATGAGCAGTTCTTC; CDR3: CASSPDIGRDEQFF
D: TRBD1; size: .; V: TRBV19; J: TRBJ1-2; DNA: TGTGCCAGTAGTTTCGGACAGGGGTATGGCTACACCTTC; CDR3: CASSFGQGYGYTF
D: TRBD1; size: .; V: TRBV7-2; J: TRBJ1-4; DNA: TGTGCCAGCAGCTTACAGCCCGGGACAGGGGAAAAACTGTTTTTT; CDR3: CASSLQPGTGEKLFF
D: .; size: .; V: TRBV21-1; J: TRBJ1-2; DNA: TGTGCCAGCAGCGTAGGGAATGACTATGGCTACACCTTC; CDR3: CASSVGNDYGYTF
D: TRBD1; size: .; V: TRBV6-5; J: TRBJ1-1; DNA: TGTGCCAGCAGTTACTCGAGGCAGGGGGTCACTGAAGCTTTCTTT; CDR3: CASSYSRQGVTEAFF
D: .; size: .; V: TRBV6-5; J: TRBJ1-1; DNA: TGTGCCAGCAGGTCGAACACTGAAGCTTTCTTT; CDR3: CASRSNTEAFF
D: TRBD1; size: .; V: TRBV27; J: TRBJ1-1; DNA: TGTGCCAGCAGTAAAAACAGGGGGCAAGGAACTGAAGCTTTCTTT; CDR3: CASSKNRGQGTEAFF
D: .; size: .; V: TRBV7-2; J: TRBJ1-1; DNA: TGTGCCAGCAGCTTACCAGGGGTTCTCACTGAAGCTTTCTTT; CDR3: CASSLPGVLTEAFF
D: .; size: .; V: TRBV19; J: TRBJ2-6; DNA: TGTGCCAGTAAGAACAGGATCTTCTCTGGGGCCAACGTCCTGACTTTC; CDR3: CASKNRIFSGANVLTF
D: .; size: .; V: TRBV18; J: TRBJ1-6; DNA: TGTGCCAGCTCACCACCGGGTACAGAGTGGTCACCCCTCCACTTT; CDR3: CASSPPGTEWSPLHF
D: TRBD1; size: .; V: TRBV19; J: TRBJ2-2; DNA: TGTGCCAGTAGTATAAGCAGGGGGCAAGGCGGGGAGCTGTTTTTT; CDR3: CASSISRGQGGELFF
D: TRBD1; size: once; V: TRBV28; J: TRBJ1-1; DNA: TGTGCCAGCAGTTTTGGACAGGGGTTCACTGAAGCTTTCTTT; CDR3: CASSFGQGFTEAFF
D: .; size: once; V: TRBV7-2; J: TRBJ2-2; DNA: TGTGCCAGCAGCTTACCGTCAAAACCGACCGGGGAGCTGTTTTTT; CDR3: CASSLPSKPTGELFF
D: .; size: .; V: TRBV6-1; J: TRBJ2-5; DNA: TGTGCCAGCAGTAAGGCCATCGAGACCCAGTACTTC; CDR3: CASSKAIETQYF